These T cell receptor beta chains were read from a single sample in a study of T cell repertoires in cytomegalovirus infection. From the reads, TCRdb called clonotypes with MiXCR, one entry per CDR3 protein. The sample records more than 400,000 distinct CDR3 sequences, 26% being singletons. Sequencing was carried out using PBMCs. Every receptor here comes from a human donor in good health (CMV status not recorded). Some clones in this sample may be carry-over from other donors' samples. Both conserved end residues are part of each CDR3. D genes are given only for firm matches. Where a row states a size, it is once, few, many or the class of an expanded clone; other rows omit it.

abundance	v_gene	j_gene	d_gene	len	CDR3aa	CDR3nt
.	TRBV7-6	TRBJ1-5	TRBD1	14	CASSATGVGQPQHF	TGTGCCAGCAGCGCGACAGGGGTAGGACAGCCCCAGCATTTT
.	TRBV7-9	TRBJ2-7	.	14	CASSLDSRVYEQYF	TGTGCCAGCAGCTTAGATTCCAGGGTCTACGAGCAGTACTTC
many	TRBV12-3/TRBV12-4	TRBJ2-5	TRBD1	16	CASSLMGQGARETQYF	TGTGCCAGCAGTTTAATGGGACAGGGGGCTAGGGAGACCCAGTACTTC
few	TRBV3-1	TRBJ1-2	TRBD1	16	CASSQGTGGPSSGYTF	TGTGCCAGCAGCCAAGGTACAGGGGGCCCGTCTAGTGGCTACACCTTC
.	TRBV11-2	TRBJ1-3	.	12	CASSPNKGTIYF	TGTGCCAGCAGCCCTAACAAGGGCACCATATATTTT
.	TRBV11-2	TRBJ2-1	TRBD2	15	CASSSPGLASNEQFF	TGTGCCAGCAGCTCGCCGGGACTAGCCTCAAATGAGCAGTTCTTC
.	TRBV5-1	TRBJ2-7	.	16	CASSLGGSGFSYEQYF	TGCGCCAGCAGCTTGGGGGGCAGTGGCTTTTCCTACGAGCAGTACTTC
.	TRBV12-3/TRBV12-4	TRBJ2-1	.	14	CASSLRQSGDEQFF	TGTGCCAGCAGTTTGAGGCAGTCAGGCGATGAGCAGTTCTTC
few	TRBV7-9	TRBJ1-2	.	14	CASSPNELNYGYTF	TGTGCCAGCAGCCCCAATGAGCTTAACTATGGCTACACCTTC
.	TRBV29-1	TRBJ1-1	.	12	CSVDTGRAEAFF	TGCAGCGTTGACACGGGGAGGGCTGAAGCTTTCTTT
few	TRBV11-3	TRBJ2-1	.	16	CASSLIPQRQHNEQFF	TGTGCCAGCAGTCTTATCCCCCAGCGGCAGCACAATGAGCAGTTCTTC
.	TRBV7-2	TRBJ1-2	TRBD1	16	CASSLGGARTNYGYTF	TGTGCCAGCAGCCTAGGGGGCGCTAGGACAAACTATGGCTACACCTTC
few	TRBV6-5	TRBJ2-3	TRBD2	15	CASSSSGSVADTQYF	TGTGCCAGCAGCTCTAGCGGGAGTGTTGCAGATACGCAGTATTTT
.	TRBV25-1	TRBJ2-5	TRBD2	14	CASSERGAQETQYF	TGTGCCAGCAGTGAGCGGGGGGCCCAAGAGACCCAGTACTTC
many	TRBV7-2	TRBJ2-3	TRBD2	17	CASSPGTSGNPTDTQYF	TGTGCCAGCAGCCCGGGGACTAGCGGGAATCCCACAGATACGCAGTATTTT
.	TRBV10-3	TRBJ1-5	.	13	CAIRTESNQPQHF	TGTGCCATCCGGACAGAAAGCAATCAGCCCCAGCATTTT
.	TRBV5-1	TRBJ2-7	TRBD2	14	CASSPGLFLREQYF	TGCGCCAGCAGCCCGGGACTATTTCTAAGGGAGCAGTACTTC
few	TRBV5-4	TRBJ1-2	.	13	CASSRSSNYGYTF	TGTGCCAGCAGCCGATCTTCGAACTATGGCTACACCTTC
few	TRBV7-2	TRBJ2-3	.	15	CATSLITGFTDTQYF	TGTGCCACCTCACTGATAACAGGGTTCACAGATACGCAGTATTTT
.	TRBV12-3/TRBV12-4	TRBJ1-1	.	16	CASTEAVHRRYTEAFF	TGTGCCAGCACCGAGGCGGTTCACAGGAGGTACACTGAAGCTTTCTTT
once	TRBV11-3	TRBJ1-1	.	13	CASTNAGNTEAFF	TGTGCCAGCACCAACGCGGGCAACACTGAAGCTTTCTTT
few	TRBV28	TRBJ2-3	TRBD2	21	CASSFSFPGLAGGTSTDTQYF	TGTGCCAGCAGTTTCTCATTCCCGGGACTAGCGGGAGGTACTAGCACAGATACGCAGTATTTT
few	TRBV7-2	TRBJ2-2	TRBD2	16	CASSLGLAGRFGELFF	TGTGCCAGCAGCTTAGGACTAGCGGGAAGGTTCGGGGAGCTGTTTTTT
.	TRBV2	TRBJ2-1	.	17	CASSGAFLRDKGLEEFF	TGTGCCAGCAGTGGAGCGTTCCTCCGGGACAAGGGACTGGAGGAGTTCTTC
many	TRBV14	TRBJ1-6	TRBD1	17	CASSQERDSSYNSPLHF	TGTGCCAGCAGCCAAGAAAGGGACAGCTCCTATAATTCACCCCTCCACTTT
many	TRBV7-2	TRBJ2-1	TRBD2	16	CASSAWTSGIDMGQFF	TGTGCCAGCAGCGCCTGGACTAGCGGGATCGATATGGGGCAGTTCTTC
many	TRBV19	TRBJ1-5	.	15	CASSIGGYSNQPQHF	TGTGCCAGTAGTATCGGGGGATATAGCAATCAGCCCCAGCATTTT